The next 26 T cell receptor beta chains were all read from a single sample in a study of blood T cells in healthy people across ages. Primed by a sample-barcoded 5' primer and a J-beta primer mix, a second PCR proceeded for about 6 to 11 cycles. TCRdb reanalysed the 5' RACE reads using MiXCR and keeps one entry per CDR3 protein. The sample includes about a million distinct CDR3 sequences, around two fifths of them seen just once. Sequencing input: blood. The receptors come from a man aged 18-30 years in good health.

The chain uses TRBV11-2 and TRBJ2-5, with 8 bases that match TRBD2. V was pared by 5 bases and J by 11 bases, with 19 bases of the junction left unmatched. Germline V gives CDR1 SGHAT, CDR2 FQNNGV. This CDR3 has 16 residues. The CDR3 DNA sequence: TGTGCCAGCAGCCCGGTTAGCGGGGACACAATGAGTGAGCAGTACTTC. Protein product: CASSPVSGDTMSEQYF. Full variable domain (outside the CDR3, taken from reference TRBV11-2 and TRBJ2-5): EAGVAQSPRYKIIEKRQSVAFWCNPISGHATLYWYQQILGQGPKLLIQFQNNGVVDDSQLPKDRFSAERLKGVDSTLKIQPAKLEDSAVYLCASSPVSGDTMSEQYFGPGTRLLVL.

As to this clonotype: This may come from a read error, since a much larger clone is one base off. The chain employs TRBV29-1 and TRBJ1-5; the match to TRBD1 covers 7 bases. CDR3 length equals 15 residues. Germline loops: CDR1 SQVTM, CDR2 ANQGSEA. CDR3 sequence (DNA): TGCAGCGTATGGGTATTGGGGGACAGCAATCAGCTCCAGCATTTT. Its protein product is CSVWVLGDSNQLQHF.

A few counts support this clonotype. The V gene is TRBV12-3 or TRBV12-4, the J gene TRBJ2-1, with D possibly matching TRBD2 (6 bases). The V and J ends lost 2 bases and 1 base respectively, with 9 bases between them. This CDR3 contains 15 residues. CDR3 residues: CASSLMSGSYNEQFF. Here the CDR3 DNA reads TGTGCCAGCAGTTTAATGAGCGGGTCCTACAATGAGCAGTTCTTC.

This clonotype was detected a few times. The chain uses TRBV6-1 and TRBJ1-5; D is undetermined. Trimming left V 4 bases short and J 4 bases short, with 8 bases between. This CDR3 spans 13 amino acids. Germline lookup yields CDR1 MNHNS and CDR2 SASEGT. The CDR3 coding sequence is TGTGCCAGCAGTGGCCGGGCGAATCAGCCCCAGCATTTT. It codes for CASSGRANQPQHF.

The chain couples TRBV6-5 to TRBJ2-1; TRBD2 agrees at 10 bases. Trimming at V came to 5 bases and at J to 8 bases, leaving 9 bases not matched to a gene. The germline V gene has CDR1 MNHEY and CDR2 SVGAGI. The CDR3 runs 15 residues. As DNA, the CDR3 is TGTGCCAGCAGTGCGGGACTAGCGATTCACCATGAGCAGTTCTTC. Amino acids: CASSAGLAIHHEQFF.

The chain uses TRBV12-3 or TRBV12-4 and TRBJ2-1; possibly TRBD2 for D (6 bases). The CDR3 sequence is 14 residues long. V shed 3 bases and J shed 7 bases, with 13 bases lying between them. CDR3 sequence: CASSLEGRVNEQFF. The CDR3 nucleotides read TGTGCCAGCAGTTTGGAGGGCCGGGTTAATGAGCAGTTCTTC.

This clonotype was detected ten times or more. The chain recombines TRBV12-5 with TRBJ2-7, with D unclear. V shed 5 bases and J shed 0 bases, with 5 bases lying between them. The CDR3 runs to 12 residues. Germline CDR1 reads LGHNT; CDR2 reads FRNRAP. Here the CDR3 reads CASGPSSYEQYF. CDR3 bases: TGTGCTAGTGGTCCCAGCTCCTACGAGCAGTACTTC. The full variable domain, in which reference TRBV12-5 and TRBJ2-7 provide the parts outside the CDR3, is DARVTQTPRHKVTEMGQEVTMRCQPILGHNTVFWYRQTMMQGLELLAYFRNRAPLDDSGMPKDRFSAEMPDATLATLKIQPSEPRDSAVYFCASGPSSYEQYFGPGTRLTVT.

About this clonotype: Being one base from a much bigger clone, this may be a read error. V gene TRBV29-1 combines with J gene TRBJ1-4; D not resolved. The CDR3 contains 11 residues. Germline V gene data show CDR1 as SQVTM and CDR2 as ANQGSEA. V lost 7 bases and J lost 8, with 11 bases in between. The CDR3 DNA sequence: TGCAGCGGTGAGGACCTCGAAAAACTGTTTTTT. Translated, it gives CSGEDLEKLFF.

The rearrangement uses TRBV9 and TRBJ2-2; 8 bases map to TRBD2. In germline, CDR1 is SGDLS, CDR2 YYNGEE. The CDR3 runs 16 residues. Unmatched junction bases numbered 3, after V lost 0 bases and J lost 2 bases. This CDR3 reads CASSVGSGVNTGELFF. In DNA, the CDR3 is TGTGCCAGCAGCGTAGGTAGCGGGGTAAACACCGGGGAGCTGTTTTTT.

CDR3 loop: CASSASTGISGYTF. The CDR3 nucleotides are TGTGCCAGCAGCGCCTCAACAGGGATTAGTGGCTACACCTTC. The rearrangement joins TRBV11-3 to TRBJ1-2; possibly TRBD1 for D (6 bases). This CDR3 is 14 amino acids long. Germline V CDR1 and CDR2: SGHNT, YENEEA. The V gene lost 5 bases and the J gene lost 7 bases, with 17 bases spanning the gap.

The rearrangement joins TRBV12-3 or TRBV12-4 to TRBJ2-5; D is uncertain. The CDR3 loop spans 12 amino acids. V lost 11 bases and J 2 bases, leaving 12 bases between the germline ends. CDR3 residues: CASGREQETQYF. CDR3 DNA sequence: TGTGCCTCCGGTAGGGAACAAGAGACCCAGTACTTC.

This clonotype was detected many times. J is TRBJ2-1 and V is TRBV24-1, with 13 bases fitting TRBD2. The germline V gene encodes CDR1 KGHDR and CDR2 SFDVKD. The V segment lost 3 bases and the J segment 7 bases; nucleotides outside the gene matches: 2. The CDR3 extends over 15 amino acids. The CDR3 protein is CATSDRTSGGNEQFF. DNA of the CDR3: TGTGCCACCAGTGATCGGACTAGCGGGGGTAATGAGCAGTTCTTC.

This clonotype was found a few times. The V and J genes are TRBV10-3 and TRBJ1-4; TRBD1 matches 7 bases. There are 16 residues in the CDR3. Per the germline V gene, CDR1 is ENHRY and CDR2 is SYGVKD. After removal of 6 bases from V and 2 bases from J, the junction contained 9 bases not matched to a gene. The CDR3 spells CAISETGRATNEKLFF. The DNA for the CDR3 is TGTGCCATCAGCGAGACAGGGAGGGCGACTAATGAAAAACTGTTTTTT.

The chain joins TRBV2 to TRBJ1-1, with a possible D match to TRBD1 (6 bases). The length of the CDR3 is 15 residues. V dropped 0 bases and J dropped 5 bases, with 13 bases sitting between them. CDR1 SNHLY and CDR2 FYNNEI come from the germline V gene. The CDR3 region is CASSEAARRGTEAFF. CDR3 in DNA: TGTGCCAGCAGTGAAGCTGCACGGAGGGGGACTGAAGCTTTCTTT.

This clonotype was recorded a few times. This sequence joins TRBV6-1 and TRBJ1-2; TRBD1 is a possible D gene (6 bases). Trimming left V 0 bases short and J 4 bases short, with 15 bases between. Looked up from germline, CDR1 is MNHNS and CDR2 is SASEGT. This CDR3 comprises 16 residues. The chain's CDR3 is CASSEAGDKSSYGYTF. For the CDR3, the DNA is TGTGCCAGCAGTGAAGCGGGGGACAAAAGTTCCTATGGCTACACCTTC.

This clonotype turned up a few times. Here the CDR3 reads CSVAPGAHTEAFF. The CDR3 nucleotides read TGCAGCGTTGCCCCAGGGGCCCACACTGAAGCTTTCTTT. J is TRBJ1-1 and V is TRBV29-1, with D possibly matching TRBD1 (6 bases). CDR3 size: 13 residues. V was pared by 4 bases and J by 3 bases, with 12 bases between. The germline CDR1 and CDR2 sequences are SQVTM and ANQGSEA.

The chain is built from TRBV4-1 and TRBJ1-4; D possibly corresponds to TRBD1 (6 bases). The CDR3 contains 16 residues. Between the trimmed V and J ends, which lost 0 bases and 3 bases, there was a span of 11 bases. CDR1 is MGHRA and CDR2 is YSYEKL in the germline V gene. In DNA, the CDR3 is TGCGCCAGCAGCCAAGAGGCCCAGGGGTCTAATGAAAAACTGTTTTTT. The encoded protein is CASSQEAQGSNEKLFF.

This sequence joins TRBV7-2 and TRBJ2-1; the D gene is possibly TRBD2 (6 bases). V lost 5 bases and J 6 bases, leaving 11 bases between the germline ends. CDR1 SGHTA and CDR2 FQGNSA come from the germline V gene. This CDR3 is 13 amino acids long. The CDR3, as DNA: TGTGCCAGCAGCGCGGGACCCTCCAATGAGCAGTTCTTC. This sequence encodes CASSAGPSNEQFF.

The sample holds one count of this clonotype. The CDR3 DNA reads TGTGCCAGCAGCTTACGACAGGCCCCGGCAAATAATTCACCCCTCCACTTT. It is translated as CASSLRQAPANNSPLHF. The genes are TRBV7-2 and TRBJ1-6; possibly TRBD1 for D (6 bases). Germline V gene sequence: CDR1 SGHTA, CDR2 FQGNSA. V lost 2 bases, J lost 5 bases, and 16 bases lay in between. CDR3 length: 17 residues.

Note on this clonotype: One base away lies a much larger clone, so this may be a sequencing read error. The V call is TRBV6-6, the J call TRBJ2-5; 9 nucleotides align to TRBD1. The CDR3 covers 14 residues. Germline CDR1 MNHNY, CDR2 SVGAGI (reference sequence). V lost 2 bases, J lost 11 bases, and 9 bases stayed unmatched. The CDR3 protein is CASSYTGGRNEQYF. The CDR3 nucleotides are TGTGCCAGCAGTTACACAGGGGGCAGGAATGAGCAGTACTTC.

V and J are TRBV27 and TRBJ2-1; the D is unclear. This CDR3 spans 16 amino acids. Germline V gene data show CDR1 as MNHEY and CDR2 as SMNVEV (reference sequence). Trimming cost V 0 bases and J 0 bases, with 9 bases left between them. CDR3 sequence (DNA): TGTGCCAGCAGTTTATCGATTTCGAGCTCCTACAATGAGCAGTTCTTC. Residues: CASSLSISSSYNEQFF.

As DNA, the CDR3 is TGCGCCAGCACGGACAGGGATGAAGCTTTCTTT. Amino acids: CASTDRDEAFF. The rearrangement links TRBV5-1 to TRBJ1-1; 8 nucleotides line up with TRBD1. The CDR3 has 11 amino acids. Germline V gene lookup returns CDR1 SGHRS and CDR2 YFSETQ. V shed 6 bases and J 7 bases; nucleotides not matched to a gene: 2.

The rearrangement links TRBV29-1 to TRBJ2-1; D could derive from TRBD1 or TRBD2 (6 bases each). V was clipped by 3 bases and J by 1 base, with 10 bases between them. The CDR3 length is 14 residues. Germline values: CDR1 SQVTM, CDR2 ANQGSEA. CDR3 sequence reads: CSVDGGLSYNEQFF. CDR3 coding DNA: TGCAGCGTTGACGGGGGCCTTTCCTACAATGAGCAGTTCTTC.

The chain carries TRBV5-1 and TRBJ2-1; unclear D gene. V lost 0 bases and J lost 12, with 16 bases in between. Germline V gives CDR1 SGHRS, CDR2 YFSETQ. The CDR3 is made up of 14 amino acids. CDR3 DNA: TGCGCCAGCAGCTTGGCCGGAGCCAACTACGTGCAGTTCTTC. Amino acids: CASSLAGANYVQFF.

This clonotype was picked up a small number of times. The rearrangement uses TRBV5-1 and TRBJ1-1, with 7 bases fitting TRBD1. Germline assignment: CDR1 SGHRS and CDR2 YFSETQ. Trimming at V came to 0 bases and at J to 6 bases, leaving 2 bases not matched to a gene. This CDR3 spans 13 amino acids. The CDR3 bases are TGCGCCAGCAGCTTGGGAGGGACAGCTGAAGCTTTCTTT. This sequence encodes CASSLGGTAEAFF.

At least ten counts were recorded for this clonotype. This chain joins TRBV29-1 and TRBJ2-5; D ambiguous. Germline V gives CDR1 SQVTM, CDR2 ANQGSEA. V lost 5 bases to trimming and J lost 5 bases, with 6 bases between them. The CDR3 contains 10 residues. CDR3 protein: CSVRRETQYF. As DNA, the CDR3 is TGCAGCGTTAGACGGGAGACCCAGTACTTC.